Each of the 24 T cell receptor beta chains below was sequenced from the same sample in a study of OX40 agonist ivuxolimab in advanced cancers. Sequencing used immunoSEQ multiplex PCR; TCRdb keeps in-frame clones, though not all of them. The table records about 98,000 clones, 90% to 95% of them present only once. This material consisted of CD4+ or CD8+ T cells sorted from blood, taken in a trial of the OX40 agonist ivuxolimab. The receptor set was obtained from an adult with an advanced solid tumor such as melanoma, head and neck, liver or kidney cancer.

CDR3: CAWAGYQKAYTEAFF. Written as DNA, the CDR3 is TGTGCCTGGGCAGGGTATCAGAAAGCGTACACTGAAGCTTTCTTT. The gene calls are TRBV30 and TRBJ1-1, with D perhaps matching TRBD1 (5 bases). The ends were cut back, 5 bases at V and 3 bases at J, with 19 bases in the middle. CDR3 length equals 15 residues. Per germline, CDR1 GTSNPN and CDR2 SVGIG (reference sequence).

The chain couples TRBV9 to TRBJ2-5; D is undetermined. The CDR3 consists of 15 residues. V lost 3 bases and J lost 7, with 19 bases in between. The V gene's germline CDR1 is SGDLS and CDR2 YYNGEE. CDR3 sequence: CASSAVPKGLGTQYF. DNA for the CDR3: TGTGCCAGCAGCGCCGTCCCTAAGGGCTTGGGGACCCAGTACTTC.

V and J are TRBV6-1 and TRBJ1-1; D call uncertain. V was clipped by 6 bases and J by 12 bases, with 14 bases between them. Germline V lookup: CDR1 MNHNS, CDR2 SASEGT. The CDR3 totals 11 residues. The chain's CDR3 is CASRVTLRPFF. The CDR3 DNA sequence: TGTGCCAGCAGGGTAACCCTCCGCCCTTTCTTT.

The chain combines TRBV6-6 with TRBJ2-1, with 7 bases that match TRBD1. The CDR3 length is 14 residues. The germline V gene has CDR1 MNHNY and CDR2 SVGAGI (reference sequence). V was pared by 7 bases and J by 3 bases, with 6 bases of the junction left unmatched. CDR3 sequence: CASIGQGVYNEQFF. The DNA for the CDR3 is TGTGCCAGCATCGGCCAGGGGGTCTACAATGAGCAGTTCTTC.

The chain has TRBV6-1 and TRBJ2-3, with D uncertain. V was shortened by 4 bases and J by 2 bases, with 4 bases between the two germline ends. CDR1 is MNHNS, CDR2 SASEGT, per germline. This CDR3 has 12 residues. CDR3: CASSGYTDTQYF. The CDR3 region has the DNA TGTGCCAGCAGTGGGTACACAGATACGCAGTATTTT.

J is TRBJ2-3 and V is TRBV7-3; 12 bases map to TRBD2. V shed 4 bases and J 4 bases; nucleotides not matched to a gene: 9. The CDR3 contains 17 residues. The V gene's germline CDR1 is SGHTA and CDR2 FQGTGA. CDR3 nucleotide sequence: TGTGCCAGCAGCTCAACAGCTAGCGGGGGGGCATCAGATACGCAGTATTTT. Translation gives CASSSTASGGASDTQYF.

V is TRBV30 and J is TRBJ2-3; 8 bases fit TRBD2. Trimming cost V 4 bases and J 4 bases; bases outside gene matches: 25. The germline V gene has CDR1 GTSNPN and CDR2 SVGIG (reference sequence). The CDR3 is 20 amino acids. The CDR3 DNA follows: TGTGCCTGGACCCAACCCGGGGGAAGCGGGGGCGCGAAGGAGGCAGATACGCAGTATTTT. Translation: CAWTQPGGSGGAKEADTQYF.

The chain employs TRBV15 and TRBJ2-1; tentatively, D is TRBD1 or TRBD2 (5 bases each). V lost 3 bases and J 0 bases, leaving 21 bases between the germline ends. The germline V gene has CDR1 LNHNV and CDR2 YYDKDF (reference sequence). The CDR3 has 19 amino acids. The CDR3 region is CATSSPRPRPGRSYNEQFF. The DNA for the CDR3 is TGTGCCACCAGCAGCCCGAGACCGCGGCCGGGGCGCTCCTACAATGAGCAGTTCTTC. The whole variable domain, filled in from reference TRBV15 and TRBJ2-1, reads DAMVIQNPRYQVTQFGKPVTLSCSQTLNHNVMYWYQQKSSQAPKLLFHYYDKDFNNEADTPDNFQSRRPNTSFCFLDIRSPGLGDTAMYLCATSSPRPRPGRSYNEQFFGPGTRLTVL.

The rearrangement joins TRBV11-2 to TRBJ2-3; D ambiguous. The CDR3 sequence is 13 residues long. From germline, CDR1 is SGHAT and CDR2 FQNNGV. V was clipped by 4 bases and J by 7 bases, with 12 bases between them. CDR3 residues: CASSSLDGYTQYF. The DNA for the CDR3 is TGTGCCAGCAGCTCGTTAGACGGGTATACGCAGTATTTT.

This chain uses TRBV11-3 with TRBJ2-1; the D is unclear. There are 13 residues in the CDR3. The germline V gene has CDR1 SGHNT and CDR2 YENEEA. The V and J ends lost 5 bases and 8 bases respectively, with 13 bases between them. As DNA, the CDR3 is TGTGCCAGCAGCCCACTCTCCTTTGATGAGCAGTTCTTC. Translating gives CASSPLSFDEQFF.

The V gene is TRBV5-1, the J gene TRBJ1-2; D remains ambiguous. V lost 1 base and J lost 2, with 12 bases in between. This CDR3 spans 15 amino acids. Germline V gene lookup returns CDR1 SGHRS and CDR2 YFSETQ. CDR3 amino acids: CASSLNGILNYGYTF. The CDR3 DNA reads TGCGCCAGCAGCTTGAACGGAATTCTCAACTATGGCTACACCTTC.

The CDR3 bases are TGTGCCAGCAGCTTATACGATTACAATGAGCAGTTCTTC. Translated: CASSLYDYNEQFF. The rearrangement uses TRBV5-6 and TRBJ2-1, with unresolved D. Germline V CDR1 and CDR2: SGHDT, YYEEEE. Trimming removed 2 bases from V and 4 bases from J, with 7 bases in between. This CDR3 comprises 13 residues.

The J gene is TRBJ1-1, the V gene TRBV5-6, with D hard to call. V was clipped by 2 bases and J by 1 base, with 6 bases between them. The germline V gene has CDR1 SGHDT and CDR2 YYEEEE. The CDR3 is 13 amino acids. This CDR3 reads CASSLESNTEAFF. The CDR3 DNA follows: TGTGCCAGCAGCTTAGAGTCGAACACTGAAGCTTTCTTT. The full variable domain, completed using reference TRBV5-6 and TRBJ1-1, is DAGVTQSPTHLIKTRGQQVTLRCSPKSGHDTVSWYQQALGQGPQFIFQYYEEEERQRGNFPDRFSGHQFPNYSSELNVNALLLGDSALYLCASSLESNTEAFFGQGTRLTVV.

The chain is built from TRBV4-3 and TRBJ1-2; TRBD1 aligns across 12 bases. This CDR3 spans 16 amino acids. Germline V gene sequence: CDR1 LGHNA, CDR2 YSLEER. Unmatched junction bases numbered 3, after V lost 1 base and J lost 3 bases. Here the CDR3 DNA reads TGCGCCAGCAGCCAAGTGGGGACAGGGGGCGACTATGGCTACACCTTC. It yields the protein CASSQVGTGGDYGYTF.

The chain recombines TRBV30 with TRBJ2-1; no clear D. The V end was cut by 3 bases, the J end by 9 bases, with 18 bases between. The CDR3 totals 14 residues. Looked up from germline, CDR1 is GTSNPN and CDR2 is SVGIG (reference sequence). CDR3 in amino acids: CAWRDVWAYGEQFF. DNA of the CDR3: TGTGCCTGGAGGGACGTATGGGCATACGGTGAGCAGTTCTTC.

This sequence joins TRBV28 and TRBJ1-5, with D maybe TRBD1 (5 bases). The CDR3 is 13 amino acids. Per the germline V gene, CDR1 is MDHEN and CDR2 is SYDVKM. V was cut by 6 bases and J by 5 bases, with 11 bases left in between. The CDR3: CASRGRAYQPQHF. In nucleotides, the CDR3 is TGTGCCAGCAGGGGACGGGCTTATCAGCCCCAGCATTTT.

The rearrangement links TRBV18 to TRBJ2-5; TRBD2 matches at 10 bases. The ends lost 6 bases at V and 6 bases at J; junction bases unmatched: 13. The CDR3 totals 16 residues. CDR1 KGHSH and CDR2 LQKENI come from the germline V gene. The CDR3 spells CASSTTLAGAWKTQYF. Written as DNA, the CDR3 is TGTGCCAGCTCTACGACCCTAGCGGGAGCATGGAAGACCCAGTACTTC.

The V gene is TRBV25-1, the J gene TRBJ2-5; 9 bases map to TRBD1. Looked up from germline, CDR1 is MGHDK and CDR2 is SYGVNS. There are 14 residues in the CDR3. The ends lost 6 bases at V and 4 bases at J; junction bases unmatched: 6. The DNA for the CDR3 is TGTGCCAGCAGAACTACGACAGGGGGAGAGACCCAGTACTTC. Its protein product is CASRTTTGGETQYF.

This rearrangement joins TRBV13 to TRBJ1-3; D is unresolved. Between the trimmed V and J ends, which lost 5 bases and 0 bases, there was a span of 11 bases. Germline V gives CDR1 PRHDT, CDR2 FYEKMQ (reference sequence). The CDR3 spans 15 residues. CDR3 protein: CASSQRFRSGNTIYF. The DNA for the CDR3 is TGTGCCAGCAGCCAAAGGTTCCGCTCTGGAAACACCATATATTTT.

This chain joins TRBV11-3 and TRBJ1-3; no definite D call. Trimming pared 4 bases from V and 0 bases from J, leaving 7 bases between. The CDR3 length is 14 residues. Germline lookup yields CDR1 SGHNT and CDR2 YENEEA. CDR3 coding DNA: TGTGCCAGCAGCTGGACTTTCTCTGGAAACACCATATATTTT. It specifies CASSWTFSGNTIYF.

This clone has a single count. The genes are TRBV6-4 and TRBJ1-5; D not resolved. CDR1 is MRHNA, CDR2 SNTAGT, per germline. This CDR3 has 16 residues. V lost 4 bases and J 2 bases, leaving 15 bases between the germline ends. CDR3 nucleotides: TGTGCCAGCAGTGGATTGAAAGTCGATGGCAATCAGCCCCAGCATTTT. Translation: CASSGLKVDGNQPQHF.

The chain recombines TRBV28 with TRBJ2-6; 12 nucleotides align to TRBD1. Germline assignment: CDR1 MDHEN and CDR2 SYDVKM. V lost 6 bases, J lost 3 bases, and 18 bases stayed unmatched. The CDR3 extends over 21 amino acids. The CDR3 DNA sequence: TGTGCCAGCAGCCAGTTTCGTCCGGGGACAGGGGGCGCATTTGGGGCCAACGTCCTGACTTTC. Protein sequence: CASSQFRPGTGGAFGANVLTF.

The V call is TRBV18, the J call TRBJ2-1; D remains ambiguous. The CDR3 length is 16 residues. Trimming removed 6 bases from V and 3 bases from J, with 18 bases in between. CDR1 and CDR2 (germline): KGHSH, LQKENI. The CDR3 loop is CASSKSGVSGYNEQFF. The DNA for the CDR3 is TGTGCCAGCTCCAAGTCCGGTGTCTCGGGCTACAATGAGCAGTTCTTC.

This chain connects TRBV11-2 to TRBJ2-6; D is unresolved. Germline values: CDR1 SGHAT, CDR2 FQNNGV. The ends were cut back, 4 bases at V and 0 bases at J, with 4 bases in the middle. The CDR3 is 14 residues long. DNA of the CDR3: TGTGCCAGCAGCTCGATCTCTGGGGCCAACGTCCTGACTTTC. As protein: CASSSISGANVLTF.